The 22 T cell receptor beta chains below were found in one sample sequenced in a study of T cell repertoires in cytomegalovirus infection. Each CDR3 protein gets one entry after TCRdb re-called the reads with MiXCR. The data hold roughly 500,000 distinct CDR3 sequences, with about two fifths observed a single time. Their antigen targets remain unknown. This material consisted of cultured PBMCs, taken from culture after CMV antigen stimulation. The receptor source for this set is a human donor in good health (CMV status not recorded). Some clones in this sample may be carry-over from other donors' samples.

The chain joins TRBV4-2 to TRBJ2-3; D might be TRBD1 (6 bases). Germline CDR1 reads LGHNA; CDR2 reads YNFKEQ. The CDR3 is 14 amino acids. V gave up 1 base and J gave up 2 bases, with 7 bases separating them. Written as DNA, the CDR3 is TGTGCCAGCAGCCAAGGGACAGTCACAGATACGCAGTATTTT. This gives the protein CASSQGTVTDTQYF.

DNA for the CDR3: TGTGCCAGCAGCTGGGGAGCAGGGGGGAGGAACACTGAAGCTTTCTTT. Its translation is CASSWGAGGRNTEAFF. The chain joins TRBV7-2 to TRBJ1-1, with 7 bases matching TRBD1. V lost 4 bases to trimming and J lost 1 base; unmatched junction nucleotides: 9. Germline-derived CDR1 and CDR2 are SGHTA and FQGNSA. The CDR3 totals 16 residues. The variable domain in full, with the rest retrieved from reference TRBV7-2 and TRBJ1-1, is GAGVSQSPSNKVTEKGKDVELRCDPISGHTALYWYRQSLGQGLEFLIYFQGNSAPDKSGLPSDRFSAERTGGSVSTLTIQRTQQEDSAVYLCASSWGAGGRNTEAFFGQGTRLTVV.

V and J are TRBV12-3 or TRBV12-4 and TRBJ1-6; D remains ambiguous. The CDR3 has 13 residues. The V and J ends lost 4 bases and 9 bases respectively, with 10 bases between them. Written as DNA, the CDR3 is TGTGCCAGCAGTTCTCGTAAGGGTTCACCCCTCCACTTT. Translating it yields CASSSRKGSPLHF.

For this clonotype: A much larger clone differs by one base, so this may be a read error. The chain uses TRBV7-8 and TRBJ2-5; D is ambiguous. Trimming took 6 bases from V and 1 from J, leaving 9 bases between them. CDR3 length equals 13 residues. Germline V gene data show CDR1 as SGHVS and CDR2 as FQNEAQ. For the CDR3, the DNA is TGTGCCAGCAGATTGGTTCCCCAAGAGACCCAGTACTTC. As protein: CASRLVPQETQYF.

This rearrangement joins TRBV4-2 to TRBJ2-7, with TRBD2 as a possible D gene (7 bases). From germline, CDR1 is LGHNA and CDR2 YNFKEQ. V was pared by 0 bases and J by 5 bases, with 26 bases between. There are 19 residues in the CDR3. This CDR3 is CASSQDLPSRGGAGDEQYF. The DNA of the CDR3 is TGTGCCAGCAGCCAAGATCTCCCCTCTAGGGGGGGGGCCGGGGACGAGCAGTACTTC.

The V and J genes are TRBV5-6 and TRBJ2-6; no firm D call. CDR3 length: 14 amino acids. The germline V gene has CDR1 SGHDT and CDR2 YYEEEE. The V and J ends lost 4 bases and 3 bases respectively, with 8 bases between them. Here the CDR3 reads CASSRVFGANVLTF. The CDR3 coding sequence is TGTGCCAGCAGCAGGGTTTTTGGGGCCAACGTCCTGACTTTC.

This clonotype was observed a handful of times. The J gene is TRBJ2-3, the V gene TRBV11-2, with 8 bases that match TRBD1. This CDR3 has 17 residues. Trimming took 2 bases from V and 0 from J; bases not matched to a gene: 7. Germline lookup yields CDR1 SGHAT and CDR2 FQNNGV. The CDR3 reads CASSLRTGTHSTDTQYF. CDR3 DNA sequence: TGTGCCAGCAGCTTACGGACAGGGACACATAGCACAGATACGCAGTATTTT.

This clonotype was observed a handful of times. The V and J genes are TRBV7-9 and TRBJ2-1, with 11 bases that match TRBD2. The junction had 6 bases not matched to a gene; V was cut back by 6 bases and J by 2 bases. Germline V gene lookup returns CDR1 SEHNR and CDR2 FQNEAQ (reference sequence). This CDR3 is built from 16 residues. CDR3 sequence reads: CASSGISGRAYNEQFF. The CDR3 DNA is TGTGCCAGCAGTGGGATTAGCGGGAGGGCCTACAATGAGCAGTTCTTC.

J is TRBJ2-1 and V is TRBV2; no clear D gene. Per the germline V gene, CDR1 is SNHLY and CDR2 is FYNNEI. V lost 7 bases, J lost 8 bases, and 12 bases lay in between. The CDR3 consists of 12 residues. This CDR3 is CASKGPFYEQFF. The CDR3 bases are TGTGCCAGCAAAGGGCCATTCTATGAGCAGTTCTTC. Drawing the rest from reference TRBV2 and TRBJ2-1, the complete variable domain is EPEVTQTPSHQVTQMGQEVILRCVPISNHLYFYWYRQILGQKVEFLVSFYNNEISEKSEIFDDQFSVERPDGSNFTLKIRSTKLEDSAMYFCASKGPFYEQFFGPGTRLTVL.

Only a few counts were recorded for this clonotype. V usage is TRBV7-8 and J usage is TRBJ2-7; D is undetermined. This CDR3 has 13 amino acids. Germline CDR1 and CDR2: SGHVS and FQNEAQ. Deletions cut 5 bases from V and 5 bases from J, with 13 bases between. The CDR3 sequence: CASSVLGFHEQYF. CDR3 bases: TGTGCCAGCAGCGTACTGGGATTCCACGAGCAGTACTTC.

This clonotype has a handful of counts. The chain couples TRBV6-1 to TRBJ2-7; D gene ambiguous. The CDR3 loop spans 11 amino acids. Trimming cost V 7 bases and J 3 bases, with 7 bases left between them. Germline assignment: CDR1 MNHNS and CDR2 SASEGT. CDR3 sequence reads: CASTSYYEQYF. The DNA of the CDR3 is TGTGCCAGCACTAGTTACTACGAGCAGTACTTC.

The chain's CDR3 is CATTPGTGYNGGDEQYF. Here the CDR3 DNA reads TGTGCCACCACACCCGGGACAGGCTACAACGGCGGGGACGAGCAGTACTTC. The chain couples TRBV15 to TRBJ2-7, with 8 bases identical to TRBD1. Unmatched junction bases numbered 19, after V lost 7 bases and J lost 5 bases. The germline V gene has CDR1 LNHNV and CDR2 YYDKDF (reference sequence). The CDR3 has 17 amino acids.

This chain connects TRBV5-1 to TRBJ2-1; 11 nucleotides line up with TRBD2. Trimming removed 6 bases from V and 8 bases from J; junction bases left unmatched: 10. CDR1 SGHRS and CDR2 YFSETQ come from the germline V gene. This CDR3 is built from 15 residues. The CDR3, as DNA: TGCGCCAGCACAGTTAGCGGGAGGGCCGGGGATGAGCAGTTCTTC. It is translated as CASTVSGRAGDEQFF.

This clonotype showed up just a few times. This chain uses TRBV6-1 with TRBJ2-1, with a possible D match to TRBD2 (6 bases). The V and J ends lost 5 bases and 1 base respectively, with 12 bases between them. This CDR3 is 15 amino acids long. Germline V CDR1 and CDR2: MNHNS, SASEGT. CDR3: CASSRGSISYNEQFF. The CDR3 nucleotides are TGTGCCAGCAGTCGGGGGAGTATATCCTACAATGAGCAGTTCTTC.

J is TRBJ2-1 and V is TRBV7-9, with 10 bases that match TRBD1. The CDR3 length is 16 residues. Unmatched junction bases numbered 8, after V lost 1 base and J lost 8 bases. CDR1 is SEHNR and CDR2 is FQNEAQ in the germline V gene (reference sequence). CDR3 in DNA: TGTGCCAGCAGCTTAGTTCGGGGACAGGGGTTGGATGAGCAGTTCTTC. Translation: CASSLVRGQGLDEQFF.

This clonotype was counted only a few times. The V call is TRBV23-1, the J call TRBJ2-1; D ambiguous. TRBV23-1 is sorted into the ORF group, with uncertain function. The CDR3 is 13 residues long. Trimming took off 2 bases at V and 7 bases at J, with 9 bases between the two ends. As DNA, the CDR3 is TGCGCCAGCAGTCAACCGGAAAATAATGAGCAGTTCTTC. It codes for CASSQPENNEQFF.

This clonotype was counted between two and nine times. This chain links TRBV5-4 with TRBJ2-1, with TRBD2 matching over 15 bases. Germline V gene sequence: CDR1 SGHNT, CDR2 YYREEE (reference sequence). The junction had 8 bases not matched to a gene; V was cut back by 4 bases and J by 9 bases. The CDR3 extends over 16 amino acids. CDR3 nucleotides: TGTGCCAGCAGCGCCGGACTAGCGGGGGGGCTCGGTGAGCAGTTCTTC. This translates into CASSAGLAGGLGEQFF.

This chain links TRBV11-3 with TRBJ2-1; 12 positions match TRBD2. The CDR3 runs 18 residues. V was pared by 5 bases and J by 0 bases, with 8 bases of the junction left unmatched. Germline loops: CDR1 SGHNT, CDR2 YENEEA. CDR3 residues: CASSPGLAGWTSYNEQFF. In DNA, the CDR3 is TGTGCCAGCAGCCCAGGACTAGCGGGATGGACCTCCTACAATGAGCAGTTCTTC. Filled out from reference TRBV11-3 and TRBJ2-1, the complete variable domain reads EAGVVQSPRYKIIEKKQPVAFWCNPISGHNTLYWYLQNLGQGPELLIRYENEEAVDDSQLPKDRFSAERLKGVDSTLKIQPAELGDSAVYLCASSPGLAGWTSYNEQFFGPGTRLTVL.

The chain couples TRBV7-2 to TRBJ1-2; D uncertain. Germline V gives CDR1 SGHTA, CDR2 FQGNSA. The CDR3 totals 13 residues. Trimming took 1 base from V and 12 from J, leaving 15 bases between them. The CDR3 sequence: CASSLGVRLGHTF. The CDR3 coding sequence is TGTGCCAGCAGCTTAGGGGTCAGGCTGGGCCACACCTTC.

V and J are TRBV2 and TRBJ2-5; D possibly corresponds to TRBD2 (5 bases). CDR1 SNHLY and CDR2 FYNNEI come from the germline V gene. The CDR3 covers 12 residues. Trimming cost V 6 bases and J 0 bases, with 5 bases left between them. The CDR3 loop is CASSGNQETQYF. The CDR3 DNA reads TGTGCCAGCAGCGGGAACCAAGAGACCCAGTACTTC.

The gene calls are TRBV12-3 or TRBV12-4 and TRBJ2-1; 8 bases line up with TRBD1. There are 14 residues in the CDR3. The V gene end was trimmed by 3 bases and the J gene end by 10 bases; junction bases not matched to a gene: 8. The CDR3 region has the DNA TGTGCCAGCAGTTTCGAACAGGGGGGCGAAGAGCAGTTCTTC. This translates into CASSFEQGGEEQFF.

V gene TRBV28 combines with J gene TRBJ2-3, with a possible D match to TRBD2 (5 bases). CDR1 MDHEN and CDR2 SYDVKM come from the germline V gene. The CDR3 sequence is 14 residues long. Trimming left V 3 bases short and J 2 bases short, with 9 bases between. CDR3 loop: CASSLGSDTDTQYF. Written as DNA, the CDR3 is TGTGCCAGCAGTTTGGGTAGCGACACAGATACGCAGTATTTT.